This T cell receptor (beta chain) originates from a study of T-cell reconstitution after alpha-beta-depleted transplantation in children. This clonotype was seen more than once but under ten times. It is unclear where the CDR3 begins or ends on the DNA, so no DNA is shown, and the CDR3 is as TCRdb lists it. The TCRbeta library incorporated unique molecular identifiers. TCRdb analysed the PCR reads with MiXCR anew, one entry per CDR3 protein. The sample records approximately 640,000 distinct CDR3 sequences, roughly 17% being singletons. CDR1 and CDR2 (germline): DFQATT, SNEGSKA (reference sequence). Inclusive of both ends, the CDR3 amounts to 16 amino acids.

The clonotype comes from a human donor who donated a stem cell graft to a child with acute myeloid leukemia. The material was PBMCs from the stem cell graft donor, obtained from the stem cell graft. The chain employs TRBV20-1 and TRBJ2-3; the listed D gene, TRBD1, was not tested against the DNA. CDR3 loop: CSALRASGGLTDTQYF.